The clone carrying this TCR beta chain was counted between two and nine times. Its antigen is still unknown. Relative to the germline gene, one junction end is altered; a read error may explain this. This sample is drawn from a study of CD8 T cells in ankylosing spondylitis. Study-wide findings and caveats: Roughly 8 highly homologous variants made up a TCR beta motif that seemed to typify ankylosing spondylitis blood.

In making TCR beta libraries, quantitative 5'-RACE with molecular barcodes was used. TCRdb re-called the 5' RACE reads with MiXCR, one entry per CDR3 protein. The table includes around 280,000 distinct CDR3 sequences, 15% to 20% detected once. The CDR3 extends over 13 amino acids. Germline assignment: CDR1 SQVTM and CDR2 ANQGSEA. This rearrangement joins TRBV29-1 to TRBJ2-1; weak D call: TRBD2 (6 bases). The specimen sequenced was blood, either unsorted or a sorted T cell fraction (not recorded which). The TCR comes from a male donor with ankylosing spondylitis or in good health (not recorded which). The CDR3 sequence: CTLRRGGGNEQFF. The CDR3 coding sequence is TGTACCCTCCGCCGAGGTGGGGGGAATGAGCAGTTCTTC.